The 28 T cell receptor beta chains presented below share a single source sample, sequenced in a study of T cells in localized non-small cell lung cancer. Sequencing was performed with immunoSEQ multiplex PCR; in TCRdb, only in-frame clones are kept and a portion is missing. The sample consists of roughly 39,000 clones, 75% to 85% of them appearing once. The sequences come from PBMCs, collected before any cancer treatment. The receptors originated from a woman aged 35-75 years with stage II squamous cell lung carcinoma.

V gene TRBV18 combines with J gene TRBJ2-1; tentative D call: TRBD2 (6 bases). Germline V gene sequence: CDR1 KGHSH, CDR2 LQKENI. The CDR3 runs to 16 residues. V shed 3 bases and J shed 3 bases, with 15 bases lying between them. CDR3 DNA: TGTGCCAGCTCACCGACGGGACTCCACGGCTACAATGAGCAGTTCTTC. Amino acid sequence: CASSPTGLHGYNEQFF. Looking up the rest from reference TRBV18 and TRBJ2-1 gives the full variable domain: NAGVMQNPRHLVRRRGQEARLRCSPMKGHSHVYWYRQLPEEGLKFMVYLQKENIIDESGMPKERFSAEFPKEGPSILRIQQVVRGDSAAYFCASSPTGLHGYNEQFFGPGTRLTVL.

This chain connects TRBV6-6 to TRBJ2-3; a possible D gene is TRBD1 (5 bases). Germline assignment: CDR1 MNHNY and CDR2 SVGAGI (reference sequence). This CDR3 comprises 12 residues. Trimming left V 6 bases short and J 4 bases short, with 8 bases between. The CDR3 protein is CASRDSSDTQYF. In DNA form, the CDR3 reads TGTGCCAGCAGAGACAGTTCAGATACGCAGTATTTT.

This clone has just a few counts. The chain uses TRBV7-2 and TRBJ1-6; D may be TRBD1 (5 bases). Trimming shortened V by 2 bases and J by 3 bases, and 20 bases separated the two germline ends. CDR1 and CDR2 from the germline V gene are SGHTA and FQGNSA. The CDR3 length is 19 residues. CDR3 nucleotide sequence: TGTGCCAGCAGCTTAAGGGGACGGCATGATTACAACTATAATTCACCCCTCCACTTT. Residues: CASSLRGRHDYNYNSPLHF.

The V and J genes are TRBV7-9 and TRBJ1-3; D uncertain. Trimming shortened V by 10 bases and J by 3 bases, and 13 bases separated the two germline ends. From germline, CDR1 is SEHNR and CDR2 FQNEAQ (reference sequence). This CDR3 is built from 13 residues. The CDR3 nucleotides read TGTGCCACCCTAAGGGCAAGTGGAAACACCATATATTTT. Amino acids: CATLRASGNTIYF.

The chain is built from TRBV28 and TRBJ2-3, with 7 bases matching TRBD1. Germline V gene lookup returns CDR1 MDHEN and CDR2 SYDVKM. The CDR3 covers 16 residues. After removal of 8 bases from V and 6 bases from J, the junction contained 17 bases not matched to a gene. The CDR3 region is CASRLQVQGSFDTQYF. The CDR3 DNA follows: TGTGCCAGCCGCCTTCAGGTACAGGGGAGTTTTGATACGCAGTATTTT.

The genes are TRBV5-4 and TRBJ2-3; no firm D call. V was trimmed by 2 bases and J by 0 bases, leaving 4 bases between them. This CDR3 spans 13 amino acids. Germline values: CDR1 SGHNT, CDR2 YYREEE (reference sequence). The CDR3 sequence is CASSFGSTDTQYF. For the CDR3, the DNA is TGTGCCAGCAGCTTTGGCAGCACAGATACGCAGTATTTT.

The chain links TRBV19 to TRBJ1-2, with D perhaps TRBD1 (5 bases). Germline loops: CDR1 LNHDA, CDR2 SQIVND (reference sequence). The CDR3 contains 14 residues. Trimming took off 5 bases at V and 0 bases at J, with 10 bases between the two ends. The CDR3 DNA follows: TGTGCCAGTAGTTTCCAGGGAGCTAACTATGGCTACACCTTC. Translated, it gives CASSFQGANYGYTF.

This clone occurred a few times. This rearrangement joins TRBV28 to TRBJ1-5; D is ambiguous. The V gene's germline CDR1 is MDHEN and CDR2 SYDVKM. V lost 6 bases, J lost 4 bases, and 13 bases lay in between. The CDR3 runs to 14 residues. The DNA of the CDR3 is TGTGCCAGCAGCAATAGGTGGGGAAATCAGCCCCAGCATTTT. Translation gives CASSNRWGNQPQHF.

The CDR3 region is CASSPGLAGLETQYF. In DNA, the CDR3 is TGTGCCAGCAGTCCCGGACTAGCGGGACTGGAGACCCAGTACTTC. This chain joins TRBV27 and TRBJ2-5; 12 bases are shared with TRBD2. With 5 bases clipped from V and 5 bases from J, the junction kept 6 bases outside the gene matches. The CDR3 has 15 residues. Germline CDR1 MNHEY, CDR2 SMNVEV (reference sequence).

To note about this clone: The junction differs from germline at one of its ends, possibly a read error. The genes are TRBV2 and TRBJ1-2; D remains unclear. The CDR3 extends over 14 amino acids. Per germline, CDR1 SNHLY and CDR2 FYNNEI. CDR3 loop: CASRDLGGSRSLFF. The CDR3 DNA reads TGTGCCAGCAGGGACCTTGGAGGATCGAGGAGCCTCTTCTTC.

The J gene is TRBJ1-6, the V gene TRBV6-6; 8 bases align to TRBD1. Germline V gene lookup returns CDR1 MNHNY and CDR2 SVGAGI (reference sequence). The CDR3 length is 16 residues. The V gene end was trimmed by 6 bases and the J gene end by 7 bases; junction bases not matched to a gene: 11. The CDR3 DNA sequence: TGTGCCAGCAGCCTACGTCCGACAGGGGAAAATTCACCCCTCCACTTT. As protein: CASSLRPTGENSPLHF.

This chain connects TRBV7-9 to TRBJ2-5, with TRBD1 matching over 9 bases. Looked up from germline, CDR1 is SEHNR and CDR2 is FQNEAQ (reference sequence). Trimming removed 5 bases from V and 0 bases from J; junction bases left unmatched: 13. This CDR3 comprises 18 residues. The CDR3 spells CASSPGTGPGENQETQYF. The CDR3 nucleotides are TGTGCCAGCAGCCCAGGGACAGGGCCCGGGGAGAACCAAGAGACCCAGTACTTC.

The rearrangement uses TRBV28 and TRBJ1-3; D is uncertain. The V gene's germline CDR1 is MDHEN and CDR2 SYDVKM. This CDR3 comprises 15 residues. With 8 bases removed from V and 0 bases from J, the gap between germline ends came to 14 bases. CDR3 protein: CASGFGKSSGNTIYF. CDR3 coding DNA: TGTGCCAGCGGGTTCGGCAAGAGCTCTGGAAACACCATATATTTT.

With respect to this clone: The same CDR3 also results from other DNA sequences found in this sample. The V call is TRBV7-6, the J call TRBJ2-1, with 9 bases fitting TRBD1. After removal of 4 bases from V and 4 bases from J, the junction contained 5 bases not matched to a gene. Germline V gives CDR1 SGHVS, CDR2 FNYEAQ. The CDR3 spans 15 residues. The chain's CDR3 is CASSSGTGPYNEQFF. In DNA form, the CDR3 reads TGTGCCAGCAGCTCCGGGACAGGGCCTTACAATGAGCAGTTCTTC.

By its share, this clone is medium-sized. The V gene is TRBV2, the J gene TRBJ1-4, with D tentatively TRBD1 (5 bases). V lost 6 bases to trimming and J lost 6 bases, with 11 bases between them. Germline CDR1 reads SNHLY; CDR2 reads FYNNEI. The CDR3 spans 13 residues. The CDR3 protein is CASRSDRDEKLFF. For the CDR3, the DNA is TGTGCCAGCAGATCAGACAGAGATGAAAAACTGTTTTTT.

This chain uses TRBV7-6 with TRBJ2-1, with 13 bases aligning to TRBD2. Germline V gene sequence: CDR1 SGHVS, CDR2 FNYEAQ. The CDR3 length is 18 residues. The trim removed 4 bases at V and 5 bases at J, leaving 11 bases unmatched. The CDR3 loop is CASSSRLAGGRGDNEQFF. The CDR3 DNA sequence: TGTGCCAGCAGCTCCCGACTAGCGGGGGGCCGCGGGGACAATGAGCAGTTCTTC.

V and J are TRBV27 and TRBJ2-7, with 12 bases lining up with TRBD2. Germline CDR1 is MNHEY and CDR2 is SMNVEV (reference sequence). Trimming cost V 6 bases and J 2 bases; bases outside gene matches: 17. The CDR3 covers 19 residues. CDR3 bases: TGTGCCAGCAGCTACAGGGTTTGGCTAGCGGGAGGGGTCCCCTACGAGCAGTACTTC. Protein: CASSYRVWLAGGVPYEQYF.

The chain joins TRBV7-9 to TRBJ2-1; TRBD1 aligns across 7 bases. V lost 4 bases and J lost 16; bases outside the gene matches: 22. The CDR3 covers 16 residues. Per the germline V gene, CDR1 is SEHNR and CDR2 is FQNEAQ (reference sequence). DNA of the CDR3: TGTGCCAGCAGCTCGATGAGGGGACAGACAAGTCAAACAAGATTCTTC. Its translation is CASSSMRGQTSQTRFF.

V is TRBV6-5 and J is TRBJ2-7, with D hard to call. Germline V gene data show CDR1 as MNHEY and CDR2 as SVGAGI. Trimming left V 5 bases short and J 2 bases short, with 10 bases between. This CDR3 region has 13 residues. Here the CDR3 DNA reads TGTGCCAGCAGTCCCCAGGCCGCCTACGAGCAGTACTTC. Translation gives CASSPQAAYEQYF.

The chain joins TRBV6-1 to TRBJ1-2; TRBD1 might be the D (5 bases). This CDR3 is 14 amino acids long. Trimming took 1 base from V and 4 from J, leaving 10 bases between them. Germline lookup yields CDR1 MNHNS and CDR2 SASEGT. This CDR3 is CASSEGTGPYGYTF. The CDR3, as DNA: TGTGCCAGCAGTGAAGGAACAGGACCCTATGGCTACACCTTC.

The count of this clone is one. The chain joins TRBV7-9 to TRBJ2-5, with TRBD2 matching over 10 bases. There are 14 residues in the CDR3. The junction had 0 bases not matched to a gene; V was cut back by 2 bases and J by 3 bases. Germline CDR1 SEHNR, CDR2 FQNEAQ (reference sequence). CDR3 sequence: CASSLTSGEETQYF. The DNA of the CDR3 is TGTGCCAGCAGCTTAACTAGCGGGGAAGAGACCCAGTACTTC.

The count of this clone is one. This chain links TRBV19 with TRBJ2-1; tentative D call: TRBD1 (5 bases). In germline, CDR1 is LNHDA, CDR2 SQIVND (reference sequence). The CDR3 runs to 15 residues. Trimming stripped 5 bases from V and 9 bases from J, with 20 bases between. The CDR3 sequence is CASSEGAGPFGEQFF. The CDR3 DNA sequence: TGTGCCAGTAGTGAAGGGGCAGGGCCCTTCGGTGAGCAGTTCTTC.

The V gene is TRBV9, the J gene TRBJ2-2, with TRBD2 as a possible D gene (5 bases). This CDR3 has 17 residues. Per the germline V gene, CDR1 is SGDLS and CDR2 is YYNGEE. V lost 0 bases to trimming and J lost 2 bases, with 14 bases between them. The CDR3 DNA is TGTGCCAGCAGCGTAGAACGCGGGTCACCAAACACCGGGGAGCTGTTTTTT. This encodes CASSVERGSPNTGELFF.

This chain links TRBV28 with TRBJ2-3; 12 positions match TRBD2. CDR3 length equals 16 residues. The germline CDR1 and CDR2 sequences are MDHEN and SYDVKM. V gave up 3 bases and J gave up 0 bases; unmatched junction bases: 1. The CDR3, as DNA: TGTGCCAGCAGTTTGGGGACTAGCGGGAGCACAGATACGCAGTATTTT. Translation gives CASSLGTSGSTDTQYF.

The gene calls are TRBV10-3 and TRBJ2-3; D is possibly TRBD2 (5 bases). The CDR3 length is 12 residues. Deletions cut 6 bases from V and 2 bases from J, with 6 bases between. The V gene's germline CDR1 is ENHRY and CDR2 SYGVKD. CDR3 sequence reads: CAISGDTDTQYF. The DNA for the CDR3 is TGTGCCATCAGCGGGGACACAGATACGCAGTATTTT.

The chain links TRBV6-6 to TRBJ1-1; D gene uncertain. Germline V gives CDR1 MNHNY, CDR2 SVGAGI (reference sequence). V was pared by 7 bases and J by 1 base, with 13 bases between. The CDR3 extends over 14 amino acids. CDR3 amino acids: CASIQRHQNTEAFF. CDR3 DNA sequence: TGTGCCAGCATTCAGAGGCACCAGAACACTGAAGCTTTCTTT.

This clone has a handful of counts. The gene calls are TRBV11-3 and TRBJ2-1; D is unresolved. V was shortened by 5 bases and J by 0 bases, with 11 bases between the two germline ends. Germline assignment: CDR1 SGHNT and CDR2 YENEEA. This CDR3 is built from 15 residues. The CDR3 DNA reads TGTGCCAGCAGCGCCTCCTCGGGCTCCTACAATGAGCAGTTCTTC. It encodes CASSASSGSYNEQFF.

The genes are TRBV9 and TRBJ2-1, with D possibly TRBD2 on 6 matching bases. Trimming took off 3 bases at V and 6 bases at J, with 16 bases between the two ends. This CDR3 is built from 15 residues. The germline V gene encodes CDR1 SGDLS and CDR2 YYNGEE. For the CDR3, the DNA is TGTGCCAGCAGCGATACCGGGACTGTGCCCAATGAGCAGTTCTTC. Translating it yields CASSDTGTVPNEQFF.